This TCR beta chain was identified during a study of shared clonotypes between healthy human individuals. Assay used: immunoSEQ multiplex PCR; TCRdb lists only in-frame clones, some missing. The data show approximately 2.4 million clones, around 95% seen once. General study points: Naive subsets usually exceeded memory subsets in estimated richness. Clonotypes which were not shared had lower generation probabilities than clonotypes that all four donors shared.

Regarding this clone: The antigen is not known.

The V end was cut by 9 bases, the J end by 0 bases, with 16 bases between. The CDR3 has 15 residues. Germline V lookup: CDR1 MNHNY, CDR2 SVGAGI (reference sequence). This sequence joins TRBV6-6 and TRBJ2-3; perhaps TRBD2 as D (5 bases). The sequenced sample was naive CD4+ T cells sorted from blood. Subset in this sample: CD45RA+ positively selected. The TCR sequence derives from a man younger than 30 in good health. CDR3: CASKDAPGSTDTQYF. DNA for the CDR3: TGTGCCAGTAAGGACGCTCCGGGGAGCACAGATACGCAGTATTTT.